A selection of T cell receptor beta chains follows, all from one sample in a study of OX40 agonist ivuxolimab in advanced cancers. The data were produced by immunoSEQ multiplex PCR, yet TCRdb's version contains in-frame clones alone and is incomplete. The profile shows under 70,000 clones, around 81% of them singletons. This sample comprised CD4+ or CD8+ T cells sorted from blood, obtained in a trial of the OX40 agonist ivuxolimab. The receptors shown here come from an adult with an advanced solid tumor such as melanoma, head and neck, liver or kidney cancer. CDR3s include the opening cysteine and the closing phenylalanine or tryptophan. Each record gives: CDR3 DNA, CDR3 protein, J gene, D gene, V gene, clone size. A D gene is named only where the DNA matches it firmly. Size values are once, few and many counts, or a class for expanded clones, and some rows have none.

TGCGCCAGCAGCTTGGATACAGGGGACGAGCAGTACTTC CASSLDTGDEQYF TRBJ2-7 TRBD1 TRBV5-1 -
TGTGCCAGCAATAGGGGAGCGGGGGGCACAGATACGCAGTATTTT CASNRGAGGTDTQYF TRBJ2-3 TRBD2 TRBV9 -
TGTGCCAGCAGTTACTCCAGGGAGTATAGCTACACCTTC CASSYSREYSYTF TRBJ1-2 - TRBV6-6 -
TGTGCCAGTAGTACACTAGCGGGGGGGAAGTATTTT CASSTLAGGKYF TRBJ2-3 TRBD2 TRBV19 -
TGTGCCAGCTCTACTAGGGGTAGCAACGAGCAGTACTTC CASSTRGSNEQYF TRBJ2-7 - TRBV27 once
TGCGCCAGCAGCCTCGCGGGCTGGCGGGGAGTTCAAGAGACCCAGTACTTC CASSLAGWRGVQETQYF TRBJ2-5 - TRBV5-1 -
TGCGCCAGCAGCCAAGAAGGCGGGGGGATAGGTGAAAAACTGTTTTTT CASSQEGGGIGEKLFF TRBJ1-4 - TRBV4-3 -
TGTGCCAGCAGCAGGGGGACAGGGGGATACTACGAGCAGTACTTC CASSRGTGGYYEQYF TRBJ2-7 TRBD1 TRBV5-5 -
TGTGCCAGCAGCTTAGCAAGGGGGGGCAAAGGTTCACCCCTCCACTTT CASSLARGGKGSPLHF TRBJ1-6 - TRBV7-2 -
TGTGCCAGCAGTTTAACGGGGGGTTACTACACTGAAGCTTTCTTT CASSLTGGYYTEAFF TRBJ1-1 - TRBV28 -
TGTGCCAGCACGCATCGGGGGGGATATGGCTACACCTTC CASTHRGGYGYTF TRBJ1-2 - TRBV7-2 -
TGTGCCAGCAGTCCAGGGGGGGGCAGGGGGCGCACAGATACGCAGTATTTT CASSPGGGRGRTDTQYF TRBJ2-3 - TRBV28 -
TGTGCCAGCAGTCCTAGGGGGCCATTCGGTCAGCCCCAGCATTTT CASSPRGPFGQPQHF TRBJ1-5 TRBD1 TRBV28 -
TGCAGCGTTCCGGGACCCCACTATGGCTACACCTTC CSVPGPHYGYTF TRBJ1-2 - TRBV29-1 -
TGTGCCAGCAGCTTTGTGCAGGGAGACACCATATATTTT CASSFVQGDTIYF TRBJ1-3 - TRBV11-2 -
TGTGCCAGCAGGTCTACCGGGACAGTAAATCAGCCCCAGCATTTT CASRSTGTVNQPQHF TRBJ1-5 TRBD1 TRBV6-5 -
TGTGCCAGCAGCGCCGATCCAGGGGGCGGTATGAACACTGAAGCTTTCTTT CASSADPGGGMNTEAFF TRBJ1-1 TRBD1 TRBV5-4 -
TGCGCCAGCAGCCAGCGGGATGGGGCCAACGTCCTGACTTTC CASSQRDGANVLTF TRBJ2-6 TRBD2 TRBV5-1 -
TGTGCCAGCAGTCCGAGGACAGGGGGCAGTAAGCCCCAGCATTTT CASSPRTGGSKPQHF TRBJ1-5 TRBD1 TRBV28 few
TGTGCCAGCAGCGAGCAGGCGGTCGGTGGAAACACCATATATTTT CASSEQAVGGNTIYF TRBJ1-3 - TRBV9 -
TGTGCCAGCAGCTTGCCATATCAGCCCCAGCATTTT CASSLPYQPQHF TRBJ1-5 - TRBV5-6 -
TGTGCCAGTAGTATTAGAGGGAATCAGCCCCAGCATTTT CASSIRGNQPQHF TRBJ1-5 - TRBV19 -
TGTGCCAGCAGCCTCGAAATGACAGGGGAAGGACAGCCCCAGCATTTT CASSLEMTGEGQPQHF TRBJ1-5 TRBD1 TRBV2 -
TGTGCCAGCAGCTTGGGGGCGTTAACTGACACAGATACGCAGTATTTT CASSLGALTDTDTQYF TRBJ2-3 - TRBV11-2 -
TGTGCCAGCAGCGCAGGACAGAGCTACGAGCAGTACTTC CASSAGQSYEQYF TRBJ2-7 - TRBV5-4 -
TGCGCCAGCAGTCCGGGACAGGGAGGTTCACCCCTCCACTTT CASSPGQGGSPLHF TRBJ1-6 TRBD1 TRBV10-2 few
TGCGCCAGCTCAAATGGAGGAATCATGAACACTGAAGCTTTCTTT CASSNGGIMNTEAFF TRBJ1-1 - TRBV5-1 few
TGTGCCAGCTCACCAAATGGGAACGAGCAGTACTTC CASSPNGNEQYF TRBJ2-7 - TRBV18 -
TGTGCCAGCAGTTTGAAGGGGGCGGGCTACACCTTC CASSLKGAGYTF TRBJ1-2 TRBD1 TRBV28 -
TGTGCCAGCAGCGGAAGGGGGGGTTCCCTTGCCACAGATACGCAGTATTTT CASSGRGGSLATDTQYF TRBJ2-3 - TRBV9 -
TGTGCCAGCAGCCTACAGCAGTACAATCAGCCCCAGCATTTT CASSLQQYNQPQHF TRBJ1-5 - TRBV6-1 -
TGTGCCAGCAGCTTAGATCCAAGGGCGGGCGGCTACACCTTC CASSLDPRAGGYTF TRBJ1-2 - TRBV7-8 once
TGTGCCAGCAGCCAAGTGTACCGGGGCGAGCAGTACTTC CASSQVYRGEQYF TRBJ2-7 - TRBV14 -
TGTGCCAGCAGCTTTTCGGAAGTGGGGGGAACACCCCTCCACTTT CASSFSEVGGTPLHF TRBJ1-6 - TRBV7-2 -
TGTGCCAGCACCTCAGACAGAACGTCTAACTATGGCTACACCTTC CASTSDRTSNYGYTF TRBJ1-2 - TRBV2 -
TGTGCCAGCAGTTTATCAGACAGCCCCCACTATGGCTACACCTTC CASSLSDSPHYGYTF TRBJ1-2 - TRBV27 -
TGTGCCAGCAGTTACTCGGGGACCGCAGATTATGGCTACACCTTC CASSYSGTADYGYTF TRBJ1-2 - TRBV6-5 -
TGTGCCAGCAGTTACGGGACAGTTAATAATTCACCCCTCCACTTT CASSYGTVNNSPLHF TRBJ1-6 TRBD1 TRBV6-5 -
TGTGCCAGCAGTAAACCGGGACAGGGGGCAGGGAACTATGGCTACACCTTC CASSKPGQGAGNYGYTF TRBJ1-2 TRBD1 TRBV6-7 -
TGTGCCAGCAGCCAAGTTTTGGGTTCCACAGATACGCAGTATTTT CASSQVLGSTDTQYF TRBJ2-3 - TRBV14 -
TGTGCCAGCAAAAGTCCCGGGGGTCTTAAGGAGCCCCAGCATTTT CASKSPGGLKEPQHF TRBJ1-5 - TRBV7-3 -
TGTGCCAGCTCACCTGCTGGGGGGACAGATACGCAGTATTTT CASSPAGGTDTQYF TRBJ2-3 - TRBV18 -
TGTGCCAGCAGCTTAGATCTCGGGACAGGGGTTGGTGGCTACACCTTC CASSLDLGTGVGGYTF TRBJ1-2 TRBD1 TRBV7-2 -
TGTGCCACCCGACTAGCGGGGGCGGTCGTTGAGCAGTTCTTC CATRLAGAVVEQFF TRBJ2-1 TRBD2 TRBV6-1 -
TGTGCCAGCTCACCGGACATGCAGGGTAACACTGAAGCTTTCTTT CASSPDMQGNTEAFF TRBJ1-1 - TRBV18 -
TGTGCCAGCAGTGAAGCAGGGGTGAACACCGGGGAGCTGTTTTTT CASSEAGVNTGELFF TRBJ2-2 - TRBV2 -
TGTGCCAGCAGACCCGAGGTAACTGAAGCTTTCTTT CASRPEVTEAFF TRBJ1-1 - TRBV2 -
TGCGCCAGCAGTCGGGGACAGGGTAATAGAGATACGCAGTATTTT CASSRGQGNRDTQYF TRBJ2-3 TRBD1 TRBV5-1 -
TGTGCCAGCAGCTTGGACACCTCCTACGAGCAGTACTTC CASSLDTSYEQYF TRBJ2-7 - TRBV5-4 -
TGTGCCAGTAGTATAGGGACAGAAATCTATGGCTACACCTTC CASSIGTEIYGYTF TRBJ1-2 - TRBV19 -
TGTGCCAGCTCACCACCAGGTCGTACCGGGGAGCTGTTTTTT CASSPPGRTGELFF TRBJ2-2 - TRBV18 -
TGTGCCATCAGTGAGTCGATATTTAGCGGCGCGGGGGATACGCAGTATTTT CAISESIFSGAGDTQYF TRBJ2-3 - TRBV6-1 -
TGTGCCAGCAGCGTAGGACAGGGAGAAGGCACCGGGGAGCTGTTTTTT CASSVGQGEGTGELFF TRBJ2-2 TRBD1 TRBV9 -